This is a list of T cell receptor beta chains from one sample in a study of cytomegalovirus exposure and HLA in healthy donors. Clones were sequenced by immunoSEQ multiplex PCR, and TCRdb holds only the in-frame ones, with some missing. The sample has tens of thousands of clones; about 93% are singletons. Sequenced: PBMCs. Receptors originate from a man between 18 and 35 years old in good health and CMV-seronegative. The CDR3 runs from the conserved cysteine through the conserved F or W. D genes are given only for firm matches. The size entry is marked missing in some rows and otherwise reads once, few, many or a size class.

>-|TRBJ1-6|TRBV10-3|-
CAISEDISGGNSPLHF
TGTGCCATCAGTGAGGATATCAGCGGTGGAAATTCACCCCTCCACTTT
>TRBD2|TRBJ2-1|TRBV7-7|once
CASSDISGGPYNEQFF
TGTGCTAGCAGCGATATTAGCGGGGGGCCTTACAATGAGCAGTTCTTC
>-|TRBJ1-1|TRBV6-5|-
CASSYQGANTEAFF
TGTGCCAGCAGTTACCAGGGTGCGAACACTGAAGCTTTCTTT
>TRBD1|TRBJ1-1|TRBV2|-
CASRRGQGSDRTEAFF
TGTGCCAGCAGAAGGGGACAGGGGTCGGATAGGACTGAAGCTTTCTTT
>TRBD1|TRBJ1-2|TRBV7-9|-
CASSLAGQDYGYTF
TGTGCCAGCAGCTTAGCCGGACAGGACTATGGCTACACCTTC
>TRBD1|TRBJ2-1|TRBV7-9|-
CASSLVSGQASYNEQFF
TGTGCCAGCAGCTTAGTCTCCGGACAGGCATCTTATAATGAGCAGTTCTTC
>TRBD2|TRBJ2-1|TRBV5-1|-
CASTREGSSYNEQFF
TGCGCCAGCACCCGGGAGGGGAGCTCCTACAATGAGCAGTTCTTC
>TRBD2|TRBJ2-5|TRBV11-2|-
CASSLSSSGLQETQYF
TGTGCCAGCAGCTTATCATCTAGCGGTCTTCAAGAGACCCAGTACTTC
>-|TRBJ2-7|TRBV21-1|-
CASSKAGGTHYEQYF
TGTGCCAGCAGCAAAGCGGGCGGGACGCATTACGAGCAGTACTTC
>-|TRBJ1-1|TRBV27|-
CASSLRGGTEAFF
TGTGCCAGCAGCCTCAGGGGCGGCACTGAAGCTTTCTTT
>-|TRBJ1-1|TRBV7-8|-
CASSLRDNLNTEAFF
TGTGCCAGCAGCCTCCGGGACAACCTGAACACTGAAGCTTTCTTT
>-|TRBJ2-7|TRBV5-6|-
CASSLSGRINF
TGTGCCAGCAGCTTGAGCGGGCGGATTAACTTC
>TRBD1|TRBJ1-2|TRBV5-1|-
CASSKDRGSNYGYTF
TGCGCCAGCAGCAAAGACAGGGGGTCTAACTATGGCTACACCTTC
>-|TRBJ2-7|TRBV7-9|-
CASSSGTPPYEQYF
TGTGCCAGCAGCTCCGGGACACCTCCCTACGAGCAGTACTTC
>TRBD1|TRBJ2-7|TRBV5-1|-
CASSSRQGIFYEQYF
TGCGCCAGCAGCTCTCGACAGGGGATTTTCTACGAGCAGTACTTC
>-|TRBJ2-7|TRBV28|-
CASSSLSYEQYF
TGTGCCAGCAGCTCCCTCTCCTACGAGCAGTACTTC
>-|TRBJ2-7|TRBV19|-
CASTPRPGQGLYEQYF
TGTGCCAGTACTCCCAGGCCTGGTCAGGGGCTCTACGAGCAGTACTTC
>TRBD1|TRBJ1-1|TRBV5-4|-
CASSFSTGHTEAFF
TGTGCCAGCAGCTTTTCGACAGGGCACACTGAAGCTTTCTTT
>-|TRBJ1-3|TRBV19|-
CASRGLLSGTGNTIYF
TGTGCCAGTAGGGGCCTGTTATCGGGGACTGGAAACACCATATATTTT
>-|TRBJ1-2|TRBV5-4|-
CASSLAGGSGYTF
TGTGCCAGCAGCTTGGCCGGCGGGTCCGGCTACACCTTC
>TRBD1|TRBJ1-2|TRBV30|-
CAWVRTGVNYGYTF
TGTGCCTGGGTTCGGACAGGGGTAAACTATGGCTACACCTTC
>-|TRBJ1-1|TRBV9|-
CASSPFEGVKEAFF
TGTGCCAGCAGCCCCTTTGAGGGAGTCAAGGAAGCTTTCTTT
>-|TRBJ1-3|TRBV7-6|-
CASSLVTGFSGNTIYF
TGTGCCAGCAGCTTAGTTACAGGCTTCTCTGGAAACACCATATATTTT
>-|TRBJ1-6|TRBV5-1|-
CASSLEPGGTNSPLHF
TGCGCCAGCAGCTTGGAACCCGGGGGAACTAATTCACCCCTCCACTTT
>TRBD1|TRBJ2-2|TRBV27|-
CASTSGTANTGELFF
TGTGCCAGCACGTCCGGGACAGCGAACACCGGGGAGCTGTTTTTT
>-|TRBJ2-6|TRBV7-3|-
CASRQNSGANVLTF
TGTGCCAGTAGACAGAACTCTGGGGCCAACGTCCTGACTTTC
>-|TRBJ1-3|TRBV11-2|-
CASSPGGAFYSGNTIYF
TGTGCCAGCAGCCCTGGGGGGGCATTTTACTCTGGAAACACCATATATTTT
>-|TRBJ2-3|TRBV27|once
CASKLRALSTDTQYF
TGTGCCAGCAAACTCCGCGCGTTGAGCACAGATACGCAGTATTTT
>-|TRBJ2-7|TRBV7-8|-
CASSRYRGNPYEQYF
TGTGCCAGCAGCCGGTATAGGGGGAATCCCTACGAGCAGTACTTC
>-|TRBJ1-1|TRBV4-2|-
CASSQREGWNTEAFF
TGTGCCAGCAGCCAACGAGAGGGTTGGAACACTGAAGCTTTCTTT
>TRBD1|TRBJ2-1|TRBV18|-
CASSPPAGGSYNEQFF
TGTGCCAGCTCACCACCCGCAGGGGGTTCCTACAATGAGCAGTTCTTC
>TRBD2|TRBJ2-7|TRBV30|-
CAWSAGTSPPYEQYF
TGTGCCTGGAGTGCGGGGACTAGCCCCCCGTACGAGCAGTACTTC
>-|TRBJ1-1|TRBV7-9|-
CASSSYRDPAFF
TGTGCCAGCAGCTCCTACAGGGACCCCGCTTTCTTT
>TRBD1|TRBJ1-6|TRBV6-6|-
CASTPTGVKSPLHF
TGTGCCAGCACCCCGACAGGGGTAAAGTCACCCCTCCACTTT
>-|TRBJ1-2|TRBV28|once
CASSLGGGDYGYTF
TGTGCCAGCAGTTTGGGGGGGGGAGACTATGGCTACACCTTC
>TRBD2|TRBJ2-1|TRBV4-2|-
CASSQGGRADNEQFF
TGTGCCAGCAGCCAAGGCGGGAGGGCCGACAATGAGCAGTTCTTC
>-|TRBJ2-7|TRBV14|-
CASSQSAYEQYF
TGTGCCAGCAGCCAATCGGCCTACGAGCAGTACTTC
>TRBD2|TRBJ2-7|TRBV27|-
CASSSPSGGYEQYF
TGTGCCAGCAGTAGTCCTAGCGGAGGTTACGAGCAGTACTTC
>-|TRBJ1-4|TRBV7-9|-
CASSLASVEKLFF
TGTGCCAGCAGCTTAGCATCGGTCGAAAAACTGTTTTTT
>TRBD1|TRBJ1-1|TRBV10-3|once
CAIRADRGNTEAFF
TGTGCCATCAGAGCGGACAGGGGGAACACTGAAGCTTTCTTT
>TRBD1|TRBJ1-1|TRBV10-3|-
CAISSRQGTTEAFF
TGTGCCATCAGTTCACGACAGGGGACCACTGAAGCTTTCTTT
>TRBD1|TRBJ2-1|TRBV7-6|-
CASSFDRVSSYNEQFF
TGTGCCAGCAGCTTCGACAGGGTTAGCTCCTACAATGAGCAGTTCTTC
>-|TRBJ2-5|TRBV4-1|-
CASSQDWGSEQETQYF
TGCGCCAGCAGCCAAGATTGGGGTAGCGAGCAAGAGACCCAGTACTTC
>-|TRBJ2-7|TRBV5-1|-
CASSLDSRTYEQYF
TGCGCCAGCAGCTTGGACAGCCGAACCTACGAGCAGTACTTC